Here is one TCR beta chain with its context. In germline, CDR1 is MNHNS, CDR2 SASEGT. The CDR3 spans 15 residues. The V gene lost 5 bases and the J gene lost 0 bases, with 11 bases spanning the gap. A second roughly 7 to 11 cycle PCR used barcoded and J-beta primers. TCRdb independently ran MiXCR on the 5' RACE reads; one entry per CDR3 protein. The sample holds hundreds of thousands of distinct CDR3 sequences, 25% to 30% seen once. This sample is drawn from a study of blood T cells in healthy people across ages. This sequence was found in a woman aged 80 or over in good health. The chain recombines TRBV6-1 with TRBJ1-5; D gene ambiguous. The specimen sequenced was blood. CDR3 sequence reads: CASSRNNLSNQPQHF. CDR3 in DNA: TGTGCCAGCAGTAGAAATAATCTTAGCAATCAGCCCCAGCATTTT.